The 7 T cell receptor beta chains presented below share a single source sample, sequenced in a study of T cells after yellow fever vaccination. MiXCR, run by TCRdb on the 5' RACE reads, gives a single entry per CDR3 protein. The sample includes roughly 400,000 distinct CDR3 sequences, about 17% of them seen just once. This sample comprised PBMCs, obtained before the yellow fever booster vaccination. The receptors here all came from a man aged 18 to 29 who received the YFV17D yellow fever vaccine.

V gene TRBV4-3 combines with J gene TRBJ2-1, with 13 bases aligning to TRBD2. CDR1 LGHNA and CDR2 YSLEER come from the germline V gene. The V segment lost 5 bases and the J segment 9 bases; nucleotides outside the gene matches: 10. The CDR3 is 16 amino acids. CDR3 DNA sequence: TGCGCCAGCAGCAGAGGACTAGCGGGGGCGCAGAGTGAGCAGTTCTTC. Residues: CASSRGLAGAQSEQFF.

This chain links TRBV11-2 with TRBJ1-3; possibly TRBD1 for D (6 bases). Trimming shortened V by 4 bases and J by 1 base, and 14 bases separated the two germline ends. This CDR3 contains 16 residues. Germline-derived CDR1 and CDR2 are SGHAT and FQNNGV. The CDR3 region is CASSSLSGASGNTIYF. The CDR3 region has the DNA TGTGCCAGCAGCTCTCTCTCAGGGGCTTCTGGAAACACCATATATTTT. The full variable domain, completed using reference TRBV11-2 and TRBJ1-3, is EAGVAQSPRYKIIEKRQSVAFWCNPISGHATLYWYQQILGQGPKLLIQFQNNGVVDDSQLPKDRFSAERLKGVDSTLKIQPAKLEDSAVYLCASSSLSGASGNTIYFGEGSWLTVV.

V is TRBV7-2 and J is TRBJ2-7; 7 bases match TRBD2. CDR1 and CDR2 (germline): SGHTA, FQGNSA. V was pared by 6 bases and J by 2 bases, with 4 bases of the junction left unmatched. The CDR3 sequence is 13 residues long. This CDR3 reads CASRIAGAYEQYV. The CDR3 nucleotides read TGTGCCAGCAGAATAGCGGGCGCCTACGAGCAGTACGTC.

This clonotype came up many times. This chain joins TRBV7-2 and TRBJ2-7; D is undetermined. Trimming pared 1 base from V and 4 bases from J, leaving 8 bases between. The CDR3 has 13 amino acids. Germline V lookup: CDR1 SGHTA, CDR2 FQGNSA. This CDR3 is CASSLETGYEQYV. The CDR3 DNA follows: TGTGCCAGCAGCTTAGAGACTGGGTACGAGCAGTACGTC.

This clonotype was seen a handful of times. The rearrangement uses TRBV4-1 and TRBJ1-1; possible D gene TRBD1, 5 bases. The CDR3 is 13 residues long. Between the trimmed V and J ends, which lost 3 bases and 5 bases, there was a span of 10 bases. Germline V gene lookup returns CDR1 MGHRA and CDR2 YSYEKL. The DNA of the CDR3 is TGCGCCAGCAGCCACAAACAGGAAACTGAAGCTTTCTTT. It encodes CASSHKQETEAFF.

The chain is built from TRBV9 and TRBJ1-6, with D unclear. The CDR3 sequence is 9 residues long. V gave up 6 bases and J gave up 9 bases, with 1 base separating them. CDR1 is SGDLS, CDR2 YYNGEE, per germline. CDR3 in DNA: TGTGCCAGCATTTCACCCCTCCACTTT. Its protein is CASISPLHF.

This clonotype has more than one count but fewer than ten. V gene TRBV4-3 combines with J gene TRBJ1-4; the D is unclear. V was clipped by 4 bases and J by 8 bases, with 17 bases between them. Germline V gene lookup returns CDR1 LGHNA and CDR2 YSLEER. This CDR3 comprises 15 residues. In DNA form, the CDR3 reads TGCGCCAGCAGCCCCAACTGGCAGGACGGAGAAAAACTGTTTTTT. This translates into CASSPNWQDGEKLFF.